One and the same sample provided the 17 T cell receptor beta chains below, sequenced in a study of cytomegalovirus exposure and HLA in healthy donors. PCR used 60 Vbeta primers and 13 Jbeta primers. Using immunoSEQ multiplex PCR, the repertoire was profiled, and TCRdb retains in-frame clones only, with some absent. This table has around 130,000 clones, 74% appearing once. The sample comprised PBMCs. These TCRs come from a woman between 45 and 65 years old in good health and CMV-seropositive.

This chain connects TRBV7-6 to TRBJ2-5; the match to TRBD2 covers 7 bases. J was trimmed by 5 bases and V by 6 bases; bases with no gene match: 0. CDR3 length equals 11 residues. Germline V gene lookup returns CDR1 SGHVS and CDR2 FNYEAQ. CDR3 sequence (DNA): TGTGCCAGCAGGGGGGGGGAGACCCAGTACTTC. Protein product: CASRGGETQYF.

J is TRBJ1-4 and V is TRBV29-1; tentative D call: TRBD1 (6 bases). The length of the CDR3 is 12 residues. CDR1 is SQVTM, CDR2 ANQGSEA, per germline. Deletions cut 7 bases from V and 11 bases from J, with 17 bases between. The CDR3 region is CSARGQIGKLFF. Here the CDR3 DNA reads TGCAGCGCGAGGGGACAAATCGGGAAACTGTTTTTT.

In DNA, the CDR3 is TGCGCCAGCAGCTCGACAACCAGCTCCTACGAGCAGTACTTC. Translated, it gives CASSSTTSSYEQYF. The rearrangement links TRBV5-1 to TRBJ2-7; D ambiguous. This CDR3 spans 14 amino acids. Trimming pared 3 bases from V and 0 bases from J, leaving 10 bases between. The germline gives CDR1 SGHRS, CDR2 YFSETQ.

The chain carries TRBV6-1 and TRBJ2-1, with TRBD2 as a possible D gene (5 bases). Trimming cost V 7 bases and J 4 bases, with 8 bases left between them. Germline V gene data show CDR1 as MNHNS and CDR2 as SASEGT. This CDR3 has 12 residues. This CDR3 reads CASKTGYNEQFF. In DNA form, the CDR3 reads TGTGCCAGCAAAACGGGGTACAATGAGCAGTTCTTC.

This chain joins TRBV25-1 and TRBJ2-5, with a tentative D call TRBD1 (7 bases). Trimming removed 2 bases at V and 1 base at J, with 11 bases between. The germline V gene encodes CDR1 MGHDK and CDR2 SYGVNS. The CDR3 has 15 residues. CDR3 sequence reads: CASSEAGQFQETQYF. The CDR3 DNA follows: TGTGCCAGCAGTGAAGCGGGACAGTTCCAAGAGACCCAGTACTTC.

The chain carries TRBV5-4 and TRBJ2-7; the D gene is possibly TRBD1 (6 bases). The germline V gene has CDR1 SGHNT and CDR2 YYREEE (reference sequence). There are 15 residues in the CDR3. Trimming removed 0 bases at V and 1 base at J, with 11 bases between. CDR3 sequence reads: CASSLGTGQSYEQYF. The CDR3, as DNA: TGTGCCAGCAGCTTGGGGACGGGACAATCCTACGAGCAGTACTTC. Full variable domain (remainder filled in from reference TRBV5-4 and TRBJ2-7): ETGVTQSPTHLIKTRGQQVTLRCSSQSGHNTVSWYQQALGQGPQFIFQYYREEENGRGNFPPRFSGLQFPNYSSELNVNALELDDSALYLCASSLGTGQSYEQYFGPGTRLTVT.

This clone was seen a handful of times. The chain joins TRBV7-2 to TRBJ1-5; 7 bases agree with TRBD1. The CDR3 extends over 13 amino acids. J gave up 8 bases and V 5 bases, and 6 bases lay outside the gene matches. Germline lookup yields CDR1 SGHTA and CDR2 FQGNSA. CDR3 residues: CASSRTGEEPQHF. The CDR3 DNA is TGTGCCAGCAGCCGAACAGGGGAAGAGCCCCAGCATTTT.

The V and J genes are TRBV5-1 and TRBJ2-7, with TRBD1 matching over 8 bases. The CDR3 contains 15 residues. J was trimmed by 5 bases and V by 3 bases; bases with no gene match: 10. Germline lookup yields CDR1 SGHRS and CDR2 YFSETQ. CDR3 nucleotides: TGCGCCAGCAGCTCGGAAACAGGGGGTCGCAACGAGCAGTACTTC. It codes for CASSSETGGRNEQYF.

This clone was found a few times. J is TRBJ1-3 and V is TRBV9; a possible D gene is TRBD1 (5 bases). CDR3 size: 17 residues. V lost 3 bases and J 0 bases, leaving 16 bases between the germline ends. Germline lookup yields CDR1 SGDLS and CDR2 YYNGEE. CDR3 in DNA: TGTGCCAGCAGCGCTGGGACGGGAGATTCCTCTGGAAACACCATATATTTT. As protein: CASSAGTGDSSGNTIYF.

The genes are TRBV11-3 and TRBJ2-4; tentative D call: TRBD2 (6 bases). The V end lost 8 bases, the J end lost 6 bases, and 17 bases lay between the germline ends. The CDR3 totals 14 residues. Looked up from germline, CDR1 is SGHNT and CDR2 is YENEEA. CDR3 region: CASLNRDSGNIQYF. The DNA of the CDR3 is TGTGCCAGCCTTAACCGGGACTCGGGAAACATTCAGTACTTC.

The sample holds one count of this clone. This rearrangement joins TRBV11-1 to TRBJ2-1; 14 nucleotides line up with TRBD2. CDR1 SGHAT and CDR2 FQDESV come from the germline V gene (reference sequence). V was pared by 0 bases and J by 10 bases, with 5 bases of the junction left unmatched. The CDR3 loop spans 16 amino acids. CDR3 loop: CASSLATSGGALEQFF. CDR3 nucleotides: TGTGCCAGCAGCTTAGCGACTAGCGGGGGGGCACTGGAGCAGTTCTTC.

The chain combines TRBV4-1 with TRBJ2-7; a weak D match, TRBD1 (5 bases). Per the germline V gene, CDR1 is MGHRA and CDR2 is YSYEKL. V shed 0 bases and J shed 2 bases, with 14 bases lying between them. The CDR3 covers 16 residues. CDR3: CASSQERSGHPYEQYF. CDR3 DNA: TGCGCCAGCAGCCAAGAGAGATCAGGACACCCCTACGAGCAGTACTTC.

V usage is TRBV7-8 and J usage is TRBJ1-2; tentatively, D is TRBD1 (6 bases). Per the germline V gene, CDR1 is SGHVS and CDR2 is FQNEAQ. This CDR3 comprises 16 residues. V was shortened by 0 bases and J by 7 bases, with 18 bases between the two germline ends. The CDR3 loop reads CASSLASAQGKGGYTF. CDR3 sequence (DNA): TGTGCCAGCAGCTTAGCCTCAGCCCAGGGGAAGGGTGGCTACACCTTC.

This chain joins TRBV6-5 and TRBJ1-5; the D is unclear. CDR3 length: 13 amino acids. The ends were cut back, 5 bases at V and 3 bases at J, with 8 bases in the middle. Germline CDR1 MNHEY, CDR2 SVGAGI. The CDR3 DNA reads TGTGCCAGCAGTACAGTGCCCAATCAGCCCCAGCATTTT. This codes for CASSTVPNQPQHF.

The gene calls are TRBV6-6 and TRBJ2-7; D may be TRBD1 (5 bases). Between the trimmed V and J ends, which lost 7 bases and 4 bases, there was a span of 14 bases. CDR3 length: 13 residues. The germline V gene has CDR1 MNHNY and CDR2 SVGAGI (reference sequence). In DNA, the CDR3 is TGTGCCAGCACTCAGGGTGTGTTTTACGAGCAGTACTTC. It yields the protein CASTQGVFYEQYF.

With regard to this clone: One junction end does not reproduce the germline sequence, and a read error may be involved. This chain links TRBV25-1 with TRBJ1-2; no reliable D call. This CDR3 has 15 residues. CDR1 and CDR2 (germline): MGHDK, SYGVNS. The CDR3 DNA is TGTGCCGGCAGTGATACCGGAGACGGGATCTATGGCTACACCTTC. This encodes CAGSDTGDGIYGYTF.

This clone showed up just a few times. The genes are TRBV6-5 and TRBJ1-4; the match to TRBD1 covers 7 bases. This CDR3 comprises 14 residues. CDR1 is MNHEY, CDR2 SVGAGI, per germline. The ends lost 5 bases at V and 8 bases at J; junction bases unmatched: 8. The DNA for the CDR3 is TGTGCCAGCAGTCTAGACAGGGTGGGGGAAAAACTGTTTTTT. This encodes CASSLDRVGEKLFF.